This entry concerns a single T cell receptor (beta chain). Other nucleotide sequences in the sample specify the same CDR3. The entry originates in a study of control samples from healthy donors and cancer patients. This CDR3 spans 13 amino acids. Per germline, CDR1 MGHDK and CDR2 SYGVNS. TCRdb keeps only in-frame clones here, not all; method: immunoSEQ multiplex PCR. The data show tens of thousands of clones, 65% to 80% seen once. The source is a male donor with melanoma. What was sequenced was formalin-fixed, paraffin-embedded tissue. The V gene is TRBV25-1, the J gene TRBJ2-5, with D possibly matching TRBD2 (6 bases). Written as DNA, the CDR3 is TGTGGGTCAATAGCGGAACCTGGGGAGACCCAGTACTTC. Translation gives CGSIAEPGETQYF. Looking up the rest from reference TRBV25-1 and TRBJ2-5 gives the full variable domain: EADIYQTPRYLVIGTGKKITLECSQTMGHDKMYWYQQDPGMELHLIHYSYGVNSTEKGDLSSESTVSRIRTEHFPLTLESARPSHTSQYLCGSIAEPGETQYFGPGTRLLVL.